The T cell receptor beta chain under discussion was sequenced for a study of shared clonotypes between healthy human individuals. A remark on this clone: At the DNA level, this CDR3 is encoded by other sequences in the same sample as well.

The CDR3 loop spans 12 amino acids. Deletions cut 2 bases from V and 5 bases from J, with 7 bases between. The germline gives CDR1 KGHSH, CDR2 LQKENI. Method: immunoSEQ multiplex PCR; TCRdb's copy keeps in-frame clones and lacks some. The table shows approximately 740,000 clones, with around two thirds occurring only once. The genes are TRBV18 and TRBJ2-7; tentative D call: TRBD2 (5 bases). The sequence was collected from a woman aged 30 to 39 in good health. Sequencing was carried out using memory CD4+ T cells sorted from blood. Described subset: CD45RA-negative fraction. The CDR3: CASSPEGNEQYF. The CDR3, as DNA: TGTGCCAGCTCACCAGAGGGAAACGAGCAGTACTTC.